A single sample gave rise to the 27 T cell receptor beta chains below, sequenced in a study of T cell changes during pregnancy in multiple sclerosis. Measured with immunoSEQ multiplex PCR; TCRdb has only the in-frame clones, and not every one. In the table there are roughly 87,000 clones, roughly 95% of which are singletons. Sequenced material: peripheral blood, taken in the third trimester of pregnancy. The receptors stem from a female donor in good health, enrolled as a control in a pregnancy study.

This clone was counted only a few times. The V and J genes are TRBV2 and TRBJ1-3; tentative D call: TRBD1 (5 bases). V lost 3 bases to trimming and J lost 11 bases, with 20 bases between them. Germline CDR1 is SNHLY and CDR2 is FYNNEI. This CDR3 region has 15 residues. The DNA of the CDR3 is TGTGCCAGCAGTGACGCCAGGGCCTCACTACCCGCCATATATTTT. Translating it yields CASSDARASLPAIYF.

The chain recombines TRBV18 with TRBJ2-7; TRBD1 agrees at 7 bases. Germline V gene sequence: CDR1 KGHSH, CDR2 LQKENI. The CDR3 runs to 13 residues. The trim removed 3 bases at V and 2 bases at J, leaving 1 base unmatched. CDR3 coding DNA: TGTGCCAGCTCACCGGGACAGACCTACGAGCAGTACTTC. This sequence encodes CASSPGQTYEQYF.

CDR3 bases: TGTGCCAGCAGCTTAGAGGGGAAGGGCGAGCAGTACTTC. It translates to CASSLEGKGEQYF. V is TRBV7-9 and J is TRBJ2-7; D perhaps matches TRBD1 (5 bases). The CDR3 runs 13 residues. CDR1 and CDR2 (germline): SEHNR, FQNEAQ (reference sequence). The V end was cut by 1 base, the J end by 6 bases, with 10 bases between.

Only one count was recorded for this clone. This sequence joins TRBV11-2 and TRBJ2-7; D gene uncertain. The V end lost 0 bases, the J end lost 0 bases, and 9 bases lay between the germline ends. The germline CDR1 and CDR2 sequences are SGHAT and FQNNGV. The CDR3 length is 15 residues. CDR3 region: CASSLDLGTSYEQYF. DNA of the CDR3: TGTGCCAGCAGCTTAGATCTTGGCACCTCCTACGAGCAGTACTTC.

The CDR3 loop is CASSEGRLPGYEQYF. CDR3 nucleotide sequence: TGTGCCAGCAGTGAAGGGCGGCTACCCGGCTACGAGCAGTACTTC. The chain carries TRBV6-1 and TRBJ2-7; D uncertain. The germline V gene has CDR1 MNHNS and CDR2 SASEGT. V gave up 1 base and J gave up 3 bases, with 13 bases separating them. The CDR3 contains 15 residues.

V is TRBV28 and J is TRBJ1-4; a possible D gene is TRBD1 (5 bases). The V and J ends lost 7 bases and 5 bases respectively, with 17 bases between them. The CDR3 covers 15 residues. Germline V gene sequence: CDR1 MDHEN, CDR2 SYDVKM. The CDR3 is CASTTGGTGNEKLFF. CDR3 sequence (DNA): TGTGCCAGCACCACTGGGGGGACGGGAAATGAAAAACTGTTTTTT.

This chain connects TRBV27 to TRBJ2-2; D is perhaps TRBD1 (5 bases). Deletions cut 10 bases from V and 2 bases from J, with 14 bases between. CDR3 length: 14 amino acids. Germline CDR1 and CDR2: MNHEY and SMNVEV (reference sequence). In DNA form, the CDR3 reads TGTGCCACGCAGGGCAGGAAAAACACCGGGGAGCTGTTTTTT. This encodes CATQGRKNTGELFF.

The gene calls are TRBV7-9 and TRBJ1-3; D is unresolved. Per the germline V gene, CDR1 is SEHNR and CDR2 is FQNEAQ (reference sequence). The CDR3 is made up of 14 amino acids. V was trimmed by 1 base and J by 0 bases, leaving 4 bases between them. The CDR3 nucleotides are TGTGCCAGCAGCTTAGGGAGCTCTGGAAACACCATATATTTT. As protein: CASSLGSSGNTIYF. Together with reference TRBV7-9 and TRBJ1-3, the CDR3 gives the full variable domain: DTGVSQNPRHKITKRGQNVTFRCDPISEHNRLYWYRQTLGQGPEFLTYFQNEAQLEKSRLLSDRFSAERPKGSFSTLEIQRTEQGDSAMYLCASSLGSSGNTIYFGEGSWLTVV.

CDR3 in DNA: TGTGCCAGCAGTAGATCTATAGCGGGAGGCAATGAGCAGTTCTTC. It codes for CASSRSIAGGNEQFF. The V gene is TRBV28, the J gene TRBJ2-1; 10 bases are a match to TRBD2. Trimming removed 5 bases from V and 6 bases from J; junction bases left unmatched: 7. The CDR3 length is 15 residues. The V gene's germline CDR1 is MDHEN and CDR2 SYDVKM.

The chain employs TRBV5-5 and TRBJ2-5, with 7 bases that match TRBD1. This CDR3 region has 19 residues. The V segment lost 0 bases and the J segment 3 bases; nucleotides outside the gene matches: 17. The germline gives CDR1 SGHKS, CDR2 YYEKEE (reference sequence). This CDR3 reads CASSLGIFPTGYNKETQYF. As DNA, the CDR3 is TGTGCCAGCAGCTTGGGTATTTTCCCGACAGGGTACAACAAAGAGACCCAGTACTTC.

V is TRBV2 and J is TRBJ1-1; D is unclear. Germline CDR1 reads SNHLY; CDR2 reads FYNNEI. V was trimmed by 7 bases and J by 6 bases, leaving 15 bases between them. The CDR3 extends over 13 amino acids. Here the CDR3 DNA reads TGTGCCAGCACCACCATTCTGGCGGCTGAAGCTTTCTTT. Encoded protein: CASTTILAAEAFF.

This chain uses TRBV11-2 with TRBJ2-7, with 11 bases identical to TRBD2. V shed 6 bases, J shed 6 bases, and the junction held 10 bases outside the gene matches. The germline V gene encodes CDR1 SGHAT and CDR2 FQNNGV. The CDR3 spans 15 residues. The CDR3 sequence: CASRFLAGGPSEQYF. The CDR3 coding sequence is TGTGCCAGCAGATTCCTAGCGGGGGGTCCCTCCGAGCAGTACTTC.

This chain joins TRBV29-1 and TRBJ2-3, with a weak D call TRBD1 (6 bases). The V end lost 6 bases, the J end lost 3 bases, and 10 bases lay between the germline ends. The CDR3 sequence is 12 residues long. Germline CDR1 SQVTM, CDR2 ANQGSEA. DNA of the CDR3: TGCAGCGTGTTTCAGGGGACAGATACGCAGTATTTT. Protein sequence: CSVFQGTDTQYF.

The chain has TRBV5-1 and TRBJ2-3; 11 positions match TRBD1. V was pared by 4 bases and J by 6 bases, with 4 bases of the junction left unmatched. This CDR3 comprises 14 residues. The germline V gene has CDR1 SGHRS and CDR2 YFSETQ. The CDR3 DNA sequence: TGCGCCAGCAGCATCGGGACAGGGGGGGATACGCAGTATTTT. Its translation: CASSIGTGGDTQYF.

The rearrangement uses TRBV25-1 and TRBJ2-2; D unclear. CDR1 and CDR2 from the germline V gene are MGHDK and SYGVNS. V lost 1 base, J lost 0 bases, and 9 bases lay in between. The CDR3 length is 16 residues. The CDR3 DNA follows: TGTGCCAGCAGTGAATCAGCCAGGTCGAACACCGGGGAGCTGTTTTTT. Its protein is CASSESARSNTGELFF.

The J gene is TRBJ2-1, the V gene TRBV7-2, with TRBD2 matching over 9 bases. The CDR3 has 16 amino acids. The germline gives CDR1 SGHTA, CDR2 FQGNSA. The junction had 4 bases not matched to a gene; V was cut back by 3 bases and J by 1 base. The CDR3 nucleotides read TGTGCCAGCAGCTTTAGCGGGAGAATATCCTACAATGAGCAGTTCTTC. Translating it yields CASSFSGRISYNEQFF.

The chain couples TRBV29-1 to TRBJ1-2; D is possibly TRBD1 (5 bases). The V end lost 6 bases, the J end lost 4 bases, and 15 bases lay between the germline ends. The CDR3 covers 13 residues. Germline V lookup: CDR1 SQVTM, CDR2 ANQGSEA. The CDR3 protein is CSVGQGNSYGYTF. The DNA for the CDR3 is TGCAGCGTCGGCCAGGGTAACTCCTATGGCTACACCTTC.

J is TRBJ2-1 and V is TRBV5-1; 13 nucleotides agree with TRBD2. Germline V gene data show CDR1 as SGHRS and CDR2 as YFSETQ. This CDR3 region has 16 residues. V dropped 0 bases and J dropped 4; count of bases not matched to a gene: 1. The CDR3 reads CASSLGGLAGYNEQFF. In DNA form, the CDR3 reads TGCGCCAGCAGCTTGGGGGGACTAGCGGGGTACAATGAGCAGTTCTTC.

The chain carries TRBV6-5 and TRBJ2-1, with D tentatively TRBD2 (6 bases). There are 14 residues in the CDR3. V was clipped by 1 base and J by 6 bases, with 10 bases between them. Per germline, CDR1 MNHEY and CDR2 SVGAGI. This CDR3 is CASSYYGTRNEQFF. The CDR3 nucleotides read TGTGCCAGCAGTTACTACGGGACTCGCAATGAGCAGTTCTTC.

J is TRBJ1-5 and V is TRBV13; possibly TRBD1 for D (5 bases). The V and J ends lost 5 bases and 2 bases respectively, with 13 bases between them. Germline V lookup: CDR1 PRHDT, CDR2 FYEKMQ (reference sequence). This CDR3 has 15 residues. The CDR3 nucleotides read TGTGCCAGCAGCCTCAGGGAGGCCGGCAATCAGCCCCAGCATTTT. Protein: CASSLREAGNQPQHF.

This clone appeared once. This chain joins TRBV19 and TRBJ2-3; D remains ambiguous. The CDR3 consists of 13 residues. The V end was cut by 1 base, the J end by 5 bases, with 7 bases between. CDR1 and CDR2 (germline): LNHDA, SQIVND (reference sequence). For the CDR3, the DNA is TGTGCCAGTAGTATAGCCCCGAGAGATACGCAGTATTTT. Translating gives CASSIAPRDTQYF.

The chain carries TRBV11-1 and TRBJ2-7; 7 bases map to TRBD1. The CDR3 is made up of 14 amino acids. V shed 2 bases and J 2 bases; nucleotides not matched to a gene: 3. The V gene's germline CDR1 is SGHAT and CDR2 FQDESV (reference sequence). The CDR3 DNA sequence: TGTGCCAGCAGCTTACGACAGGGTCCCTACGAGCAGTACTTC. As protein: CASSLRQGPYEQYF.

This clone was recorded only once. V usage is TRBV11-2 and J usage is TRBJ2-1, with 12 bases matching TRBD2. This CDR3 has 16 amino acids. V trimming: 2 bases; J trimming: 8 bases; junction bases outside the gene matches: 7. CDR1 and CDR2 (germline): SGHAT, FQNNGV. This CDR3 is CASSLQLAGGGYEQFF. The CDR3 coding sequence is TGTGCCAGCAGCTTACAACTAGCGGGAGGCGGGTATGAGCAGTTCTTC. Complete variable domain (other parts from reference TRBV11-2 and TRBJ2-1): EAGVAQSPRYKIIEKRQSVAFWCNPISGHATLYWYQQILGQGPKLLIQFQNNGVVDDSQLPKDRFSAERLKGVDSTLKIQPAKLEDSAVYLCASSLQLAGGGYEQFFGPGTRLTVL.

In its sample, this clone was seen once. The chain uses TRBV11-2 and TRBJ2-3; D unresolved. From germline, CDR1 is SGHAT and CDR2 FQNNGV. The CDR3 spans 12 residues. Trimming removed 3 bases from V and 2 bases from J, with 3 bases in between. In DNA, the CDR3 is TGTGCCAGCAGCTTTTACACAGATACGCAGTATTTT. Residues: CASSFYTDTQYF. Filled out from reference TRBV11-2 and TRBJ2-3, the complete variable domain reads EAGVAQSPRYKIIEKRQSVAFWCNPISGHATLYWYQQILGQGPKLLIQFQNNGVVDDSQLPKDRFSAERLKGVDSTLKIQPAKLEDSAVYLCASSFYTDTQYFGPGTRLTVL.

The rearrangement uses TRBV30 and TRBJ1-6; TRBD1 agrees at 8 bases. CDR3 size: 15 residues. J gave up 6 bases and V 1 base, and 5 bases lay outside the gene matches. Germline V CDR1 and CDR2: GTSNPN, SVGIG (reference sequence). CDR3 sequence: CAWSATGAGNSPLHF. In nucleotides, the CDR3 is TGTGCCTGGAGTGCGACAGGGGCGGGTAATTCACCCCTCCACTTT.

This sequence joins TRBV19 and TRBJ1-2; tentatively, D is TRBD1 (6 bases). The ends were cut back, 5 bases at V and 6 bases at J, with 16 bases in the middle. The germline V gene has CDR1 LNHDA and CDR2 SQIVND (reference sequence). The CDR3 runs to 14 residues. The chain's CDR3 is CASSARASGDGYTF. As DNA, the CDR3 is TGTGCCAGTAGTGCTCGGGCCTCAGGGGATGGCTACACCTTC.

V is TRBV5-1 and J is TRBJ2-1, with 8 nucleotides matching TRBD1. The trim removed 4 bases at V and 4 bases at J, leaving 7 bases unmatched. The CDR3 runs 15 residues. Per the germline V gene, CDR1 is SGHRS and CDR2 is YFSETQ. CDR3 region: CASSPGQGAYNEQFF. Here the CDR3 DNA reads TGCGCCAGCAGCCCAGGACAGGGCGCATACAATGAGCAGTTCTTC. Based on the CDR3 plus reference TRBV5-1 and TRBJ2-1, the full variable domain is KAGVTQTPRYLIKTRGQQVTLSCSPISGHRSVSWYQQTPGQGLQFLFEYFSETQRNKGNFPGRFSGRQFSNSRSEMNVSTLELGDSALYLCASSPGQGAYNEQFFGPGTRLTVL.